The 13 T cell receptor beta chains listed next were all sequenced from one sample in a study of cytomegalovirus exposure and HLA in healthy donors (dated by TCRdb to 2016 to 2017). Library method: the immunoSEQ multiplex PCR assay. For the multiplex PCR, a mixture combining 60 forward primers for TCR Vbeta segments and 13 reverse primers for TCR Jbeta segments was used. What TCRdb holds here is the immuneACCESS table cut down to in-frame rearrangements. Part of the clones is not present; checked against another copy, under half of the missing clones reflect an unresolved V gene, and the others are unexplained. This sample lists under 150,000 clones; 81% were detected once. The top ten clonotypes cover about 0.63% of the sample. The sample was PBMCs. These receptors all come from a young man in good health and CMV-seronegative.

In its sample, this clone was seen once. The CDR3 coding sequence is TGCGCCAGCAGCAAAGCGGGGGTTACAGATACGCAGTATTTT. Amino acid sequence: CASSKAGVTDTQYF. This rearrangement joins TRBV5-1 to TRBJ2-3; 8 positions match TRBD2. Germline V gives CDR1 SGHRS, CDR2 YFSETQ. J gave up 3 bases and V 4 bases, and 4 bases lay outside the gene matches. This CDR3 spans 14 amino acids.

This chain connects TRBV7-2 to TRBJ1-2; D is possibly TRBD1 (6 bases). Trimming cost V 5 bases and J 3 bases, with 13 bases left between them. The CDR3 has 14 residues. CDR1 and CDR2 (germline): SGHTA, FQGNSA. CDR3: CASSHRDTDYGYTF. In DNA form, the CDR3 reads TGTGCCAGCAGCCACCGGGACACCGACTATGGCTACACCTTC.

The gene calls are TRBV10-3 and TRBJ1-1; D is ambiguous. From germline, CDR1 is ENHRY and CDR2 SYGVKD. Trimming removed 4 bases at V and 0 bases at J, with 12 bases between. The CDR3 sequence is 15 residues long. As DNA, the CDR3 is TGTGCCATCAGTGTGGGGAGATACTTGAACACTGAAGCTTTCTTT. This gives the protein CAISVGRYLNTEAFF.

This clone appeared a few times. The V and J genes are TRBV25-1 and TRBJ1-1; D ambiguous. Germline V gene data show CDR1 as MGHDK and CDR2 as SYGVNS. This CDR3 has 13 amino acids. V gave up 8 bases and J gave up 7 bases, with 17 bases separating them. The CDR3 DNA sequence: TGTGCCAGCGGGGAGATGGTTTCGAGTGAAGCTTTCTTT. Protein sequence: CASGEMVSSEAFF.

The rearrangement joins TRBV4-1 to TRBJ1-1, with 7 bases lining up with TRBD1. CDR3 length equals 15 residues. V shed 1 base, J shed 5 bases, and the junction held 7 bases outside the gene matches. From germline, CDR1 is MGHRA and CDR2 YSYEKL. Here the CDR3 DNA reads TGCGCCAGCAGCCAAGCATCGACAGGGTTAACTGAAGCTTTCTTT. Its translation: CASSQASTGLTEAFF.

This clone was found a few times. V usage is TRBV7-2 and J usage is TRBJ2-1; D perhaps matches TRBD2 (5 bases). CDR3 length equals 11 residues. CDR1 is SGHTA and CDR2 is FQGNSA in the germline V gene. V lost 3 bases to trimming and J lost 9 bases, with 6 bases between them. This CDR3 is CASSFGSEQFF. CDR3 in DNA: TGTGCCAGCAGCTTTGGGAGTGAGCAGTTCTTC.

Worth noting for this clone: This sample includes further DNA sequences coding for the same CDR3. The CDR3 sequence is CAWSVGGSQETQYF. The CDR3 DNA follows: TGTGCCTGGAGTGTAGGGGGTAGCCAAGAGACCCAGTACTTC. The chain uses TRBV30 and TRBJ2-5; tentative D call: TRBD1 (6 bases). V shed 0 bases and J shed 1 base, with 9 bases lying between them. The CDR3 sequence is 14 residues long. CDR1 and CDR2 (germline): GTSNPN, SVGIG (reference sequence).

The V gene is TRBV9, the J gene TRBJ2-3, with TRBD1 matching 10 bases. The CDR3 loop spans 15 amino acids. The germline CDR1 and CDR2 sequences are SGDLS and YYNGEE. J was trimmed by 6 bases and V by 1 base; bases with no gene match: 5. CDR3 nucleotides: TGTGCCAGCAGCGTAAACAAGGACAGGGGGGATACGCAGTATTTT. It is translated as CASSVNKDRGDTQYF.

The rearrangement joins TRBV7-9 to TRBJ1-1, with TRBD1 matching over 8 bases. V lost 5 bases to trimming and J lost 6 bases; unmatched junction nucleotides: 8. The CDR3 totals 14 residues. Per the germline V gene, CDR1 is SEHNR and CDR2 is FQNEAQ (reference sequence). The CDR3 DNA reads TGTGCCAGCAGCCCCCGGGGGGACAGGCCTGAAGCTTTCTTT. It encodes CASSPRGDRPEAFF.

CDR3: CASSPSWGVAKNIQYF. Here the CDR3 DNA reads TGTGCCAGCAGCCCTAGTTGGGGGGTAGCCAAAAACATTCAGTACTTC. The chain uses TRBV9 and TRBJ2-4; perhaps TRBD2 as D (6 bases). The CDR3 runs 16 residues. Germline assignment: CDR1 SGDLS and CDR2 YYNGEE. Trimming shortened V by 4 bases and J by 0 bases, and 14 bases separated the two germline ends.

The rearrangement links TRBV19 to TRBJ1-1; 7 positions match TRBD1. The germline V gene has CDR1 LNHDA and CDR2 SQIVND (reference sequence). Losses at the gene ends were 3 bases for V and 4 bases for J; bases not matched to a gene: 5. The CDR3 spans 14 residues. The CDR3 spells CASSIDRVSTEAFF. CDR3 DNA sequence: TGTGCCAGTAGTATCGACAGGGTTTCCACTGAAGCTTTCTTT.

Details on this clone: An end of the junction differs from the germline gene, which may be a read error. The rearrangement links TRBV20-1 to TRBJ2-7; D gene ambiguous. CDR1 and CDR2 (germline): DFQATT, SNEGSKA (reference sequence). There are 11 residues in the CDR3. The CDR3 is CSAGDRYEQYF. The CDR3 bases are TGCAGTGCTGGAGACCGGTACGAGCAGTACTTC.

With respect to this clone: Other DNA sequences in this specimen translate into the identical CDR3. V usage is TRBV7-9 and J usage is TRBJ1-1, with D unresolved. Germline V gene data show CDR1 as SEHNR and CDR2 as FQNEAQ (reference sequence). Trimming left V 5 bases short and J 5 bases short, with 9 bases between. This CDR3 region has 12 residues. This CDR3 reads CASSPPGTEAFF. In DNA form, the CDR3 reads TGTGCCAGCAGCCCCCCCGGGACTGAAGCTTTCTTT.